The T cell receptor (beta chain) under discussion was sequenced for a study of T cell responses to AZD1222 COVID-19 vaccine. Overall study findings and caveats: Most donors were white British, females outnumbered males, and clonal diversity was possibly underestimated. Repertoires were sampled only after the peak T cell response. Receipt of two AZD1222 doses was followed by a rise in Spike-specific TCR breadth and depth.

As regards this clone: The antigen is not known.

TCRdb's table, derived via immunoSEQ multiplex PCR, lists solely in-frame clones and lacks some. This repertoire shows 160,000 or so clones, around nine tenths found once; its top ten account for around 5.2%. This CDR3 is built from 16 residues. Looked up from germline, CDR1 is LGHDT and CDR2 is YNNKEL (reference sequence). Trimming removed 0 bases from V and 2 bases from J; junction bases left unmatched: 4. The chain carries TRBV3-1 (or the pseudogene TRBV3-2) and TRBJ2-1; TRBD1 matches 7 bases. The receptor was isolated from an adult in good health. The sample consisted of peripheral blood, taken on day 0 of AZD1222 vaccination. CDR3 in amino acids: CASSQDSQGPYNEQFF. CDR3 nucleotides: TGTGCCAGCAGCCAAGATTCACAGGGGCCCTACAATGAGCAGTTCTTC.